The present T cell receptor (beta chain) was sequenced within a study of T cells expressing NK-cell markers. In the study overall: Sequenced donors, eight in total, included seven who were HCMV-seropositive and one who was seronegative.

Per the germline V gene, CDR1 is LGHDT and CDR2 is YNNKEL (reference sequence). The CDR3 is made up of 19 amino acids. Libraries used 5'RACE template switching adding universal primer site and UMIs. TCRdb processed the 5' RACE reads again and assigns one entry to each CDR3 protein, with no DNA. The data show a few hundred thousand distinct CDR3 sequences, and the top ten clones hold roughly 5.4%. V usage is TRBV3-1 and J usage is TRBJ2-3; the TCRdb D gene call, TRBD2, has no DNA to confirm it. The sequence was collected from a man aged 18-70 years in good health. What was sequenced was blood T cells: a sorted CD56 or NKG2C T cell subset, CD4+ or CD8+ T cells, or bulk PBMC T cells (not recorded which). CDR3 sequence reads: CASSQVLGASGSDADTQYF.